What follows describes a single T cell receptor (beta chain). Its antigen is currently unknown. CDR1 and CDR2 (germline): GTSNPN, SVGIG (reference sequence). V was cut by 5 bases and J by 5 bases, with 9 bases left in between. The CDR3 is 12 amino acids. One entry per CDR3 protein, called by TCRdb with MiXCR from the 5' RACE reads. The sample has 500,000 to 550,000 distinct CDR3 sequences, roughly 22% seen once. The data are from a study of T-cell memory formation after mild COVID-19. Study-wide context: Across donors, TCR clusters were largely donor specific. General study points: Contracting clones from day 15 to 85 had balanced CD4/CD8; later expanders favoured CD4+.

Sequencing was done on a sample of PBMCs or a T cell subset sorted from them (not recorded which). V and J are TRBV30 and TRBJ2-2, with a weak D call TRBD2 (5 bases). This clonotype originated in an adult woman who had mild COVID-19 (a few samples of this study predate the infection). Cell type and time point are not known. In DNA form, the CDR3 reads TGTGCCTGGGGGAGACGGACCGGGGAGCTGTTTTTT. As protein: CAWGRRTGELFF. Together with reference TRBV30 and TRBJ2-2, the CDR3 gives the full variable domain: SQTIHQWPATLVQPVGSPLSLECTVEGTSNPNLYWYRQAAGRGLQLLFYSVGIGQISSEVPQNLSASRPQDRQFILSSKKLLLSDSGFYLCAWGRRTGELFFGEGSRLTVL.